In terms of frequency, the clone carrying this T cell receptor (beta chain) is large. Its antigen is unknown. The sample comes from a study of CXCR3-negative and CXCR3-positive naive CD8 T cells. Whole-study findings and limits: Naive cells with CXCR3 showed TRB CDR3s that were more hydrophobic than those in CXCR3-negative naive cells. Each naive subset displayed comparably high diversity, whereas memory CD8+ cells displayed much lower diversity. TRBV-TRBJ usage was similar across naive CXCR3 subsets but distinct in memory cells.

This CDR3 spans 14 amino acids. CDR1 is SGHVS, CDR2 FNYEAQ, per germline. TRB cDNA was prepared as libraries by UMI-labeled 5' RACE. TCRdb reanalyzed the 5' RACE reads and collapses them to one entry per CDR3 protein, without DNA. The sample totals some 3,100 distinct CDR3 sequences; its top ten clones hold more than 1.1%. This TCR derives from a human donor in good health. Some clones in this sample may be carry-over from other donors' samples. Sample: naive CXCR3+ CD8+ T cells from blood. Noted subset: CD45RO-CCR7+CD27+CD95- naive CD8+ T cells expressing CXCR3 (TNR3+). The V call is TRBV7-6, the J call TRBJ2-7; absent DNA, TCRdb's TRBD1 call cannot be checked. The CDR3 loop reads CASSELTGGYEQYF.